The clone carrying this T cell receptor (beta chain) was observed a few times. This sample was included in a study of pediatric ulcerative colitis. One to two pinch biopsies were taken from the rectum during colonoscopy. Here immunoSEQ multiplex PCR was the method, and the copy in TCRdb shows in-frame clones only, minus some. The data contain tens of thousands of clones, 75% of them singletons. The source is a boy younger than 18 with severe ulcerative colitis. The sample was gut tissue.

The chain's CDR3 is CASRQGLFVGYTF. CDR3 DNA: TGTGCCAGCAGACAGGGTCTTTTCGTCGGCTACACCTTC. The chain is built from TRBV6-5 and TRBJ1-2, with D perhaps TRBD1 (6 bases). The CDR3 has 13 amino acids. Germline CDR1 MNHEY, CDR2 SVGAGI. The V gene lost 6 bases and the J gene lost 8 bases, with 16 bases spanning the gap.